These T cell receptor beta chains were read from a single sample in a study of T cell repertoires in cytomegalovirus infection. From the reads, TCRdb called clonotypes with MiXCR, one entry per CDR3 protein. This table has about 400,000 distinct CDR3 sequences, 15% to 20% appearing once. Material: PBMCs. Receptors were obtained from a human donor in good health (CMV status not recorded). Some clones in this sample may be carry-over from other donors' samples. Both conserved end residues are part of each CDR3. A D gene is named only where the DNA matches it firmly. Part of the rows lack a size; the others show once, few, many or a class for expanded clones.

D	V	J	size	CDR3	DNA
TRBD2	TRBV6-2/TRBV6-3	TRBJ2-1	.	CASSYLLAGGGNNEQFF	TGTGCCAGCAGTTACCTCCTCGCGGGAGGAGGAAACAATGAGCAGTTCTTC
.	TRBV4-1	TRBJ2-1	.	CASSQQTGTPRDEQFF	TGCGCCAGCAGCCAACAAACCGGGACCCCCCGGGATGAGCAGTTCTTC
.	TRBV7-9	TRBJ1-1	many	CASSLPGYRVGENTEAFF	TGTGCCAGCAGCTTACCGGGTTACAGGGTGGGGGAGAACACTGAAGCTTTCTTT
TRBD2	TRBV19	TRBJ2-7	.	CASSKAGGAYEQYF	TGTGCCAGTAGTAAGGCGGGGGGTGCCTACGAGCAGTACTTC
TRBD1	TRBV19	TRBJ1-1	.	CASTQGAQTEAFF	TGTGCCAGTACCCAGGGGGCGCAGACTGAAGCTTTCTTT
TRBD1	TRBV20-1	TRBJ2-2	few	CSATSPQGAYTGELFF	TGCAGTGCTACGTCCCCGCAGGGGGCTTACACCGGGGAGCTGTTTTTT
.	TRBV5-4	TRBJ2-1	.	CASSSPPTQDEQFF	TGTGCCAGCAGCTCGCCCCCGACTCAGGATGAGCAGTTCTTC
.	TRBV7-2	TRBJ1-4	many	CASSFRAGANEKLFF	TGTGCCAGCAGCTTCCGGGCAGGGGCGAATGAAAAACTGTTTTTT
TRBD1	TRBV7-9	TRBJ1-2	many	CASSSETGLIGYTF	TGTGCCAGCAGCAGCGAGACAGGGCTTATTGGCTACACCTTC
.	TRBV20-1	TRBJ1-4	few	CSARDHQGLGEKLFF	TGCAGTGCTAGAGATCACCAGGGGTTGGGTGAAAAACTGTTTTTT
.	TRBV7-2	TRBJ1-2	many	CASSVDPINRGYTF	TGTGCCAGCAGCGTGGACCCCATTAATCGTGGCTACACCTTC
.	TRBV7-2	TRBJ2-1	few	CASSPAPRNEQFF	TGTGCCAGCAGCCCCGCTCCAAGAAATGAGCAGTTCTTC
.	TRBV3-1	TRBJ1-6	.	CASSQVPGYNSPLHF	TGTGCCAGCAGCCAAGTACCAGGTTATAATTCACCCCTCCACTTT
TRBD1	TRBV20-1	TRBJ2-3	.	CSARVGQSTDTQYF	TGCAGTGCTAGAGTGGGACAGAGCACAGATACGCAGTATTTT
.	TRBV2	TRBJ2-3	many	CASSLVSQDTQYF	TGTGCCAGCAGTCTAGTCAGCCAGGATACGCAGTATTTT
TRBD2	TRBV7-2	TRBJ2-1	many	CASSPNIGLAGANEQFF	TGTGCCAGCAGCCCCAACATAGGACTAGCGGGGGCAAATGAGCAGTTCTTC